The rows below give T cell receptor beta chains drawn from one sample of a study of shared clonotypes between healthy human individuals. Some clones are missing from TCRdb's copy, which holds only in-frame ones; the method was immunoSEQ multiplex PCR. The sample carries approximately 2.5 million clones, around nine tenths recorded once. Material for sequencing was naive CD4+ T cells sorted from blood. The source is a man aged 18-30 years in good health. Both conserved end residues are part of each CDR3. The D gene is left open where the match is weak. A row's size may be missing; if present it is once, few, many or a size class.

>13|TRBJ1-2|TRBV6-1|NA|NA
CASRVPDSDGYTF
TGTGCCAGCCGCGTCCCGGACAGTGATGGCTACACCTTC
>15|TRBJ1-1|TRBV30|NA|NA
CAWSISGQVSTEAFF
TGTGCCTGGAGTATATCGGGCCAGGTGTCCACTGAAGCTTTCTTT
>14|TRBJ2-3|TRBV7-2|once|TRBD2
CASSPSGSTDTQYF
TGTGCCAGCAGCCCTAGCGGGAGCACAGATACGCAGTATTTT
>15|TRBJ2-7|TRBV4-2|NA|NA
CASSQLRDSAYEQYF
TGTGCCAGCAGCCAACTCCGGGACTCGGCCTACGAGCAGTACTTC
>15|TRBJ2-7|TRBV7-8|NA|NA
CASSSTPGGTYEQYF
TGTGCCAGCAGCTCTACCCCGGGCGGTACCTACGAGCAGTACTTC
>14|TRBJ2-3|TRBV10-1|once|NA
CASSRSPSTDTQYF
TGCGCCAGCTCTCGCAGCCCTAGCACCGATACGCAGTATTTT
>17|TRBJ1-6|TRBV7-2|NA|NA
CASSLAVRGSYNSPLHF
TGTGCCAGCAGCTTAGCCGTCCGGGGATCCTATAATTCACCCCTCCACTTT
>15|TRBJ1-1|TRBV7-9|once|NA
CASSLEGGLGTEAFF
TGTGCCAGCAGCTTAGAGGGTGGGCTCGGCACTGAAGCTTTCTTT
>15|TRBJ1-2|TRBV27|NA|NA
CASSLSAGSFYGYTF
TGTGCCAGCAGTTTATCCGCGGGGAGTTTCTATGGCTACACCTTC
>15|TRBJ2-7|TRBV6-5|NA|NA
CASSQTGSGYYEQYF
TGTGCCAGCAGTCAAACGGGTAGCGGATACTACGAGCAGTACTTC
>16|TRBJ1-6|TRBV28|once|NA
CASSLIMSSYNSPLHF
TGTGCCAGCAGTTTAATCATGAGCTCCTATAATTCACCCCTCCACTTT
>15|TRBJ2-3|TRBV19|once|NA
CASAPGGFGLDTQYF
TGTGCCAGTGCCCCGGGCGGGTTCGGGTTGGATACGCAGTATTTT
>12|TRBJ2-5|TRBV2|once|NA
CASRGVVETQYF
TGTGCCAGCAGGGGTGTTGTGGAGACCCAGTACTTC
>13|TRBJ2-7|TRBV11-2|NA|TRBD2
CASSASGGYEQYF
TGTGCCAGCAGCGCCAGCGGGGGGTACGAGCAGTACTTC
>15|TRBJ2-5|TRBV11-2|NA|NA
CASSQREGPQETQYF
TGTGCCAGCAGCCAGCGAGAGGGCCCCCAAGAGACCCAGTACTTC
>15|TRBJ2-7|TRBV6-1|NA|TRBD2
CATTSSASGGYEQYF
TGTGCCACCACCTCATCGGCAAGCGGGGGCTACGAGCAGTACTTC
>14|TRBJ2-7|TRBV5-4|NA|NA
CASSLGLGAYEQYF
TGTGCCAGCAGCTTGGGTTTAGGGGCCTACGAGCAGTACTTC
>12|TRBJ2-3|TRBV30|NA|NA
CAWSRNTDTQYF
TGTGCCTGGAGTAGAAACACAGATACGCAGTATTTT
>15|TRBJ2-7|TRBV18|once|NA
CASSPPGTGPYEQYF
TGTGCCAGCTCACCACCAGGAACAGGTCCTTACGAGCAGTACTTC
>11|TRBJ1-3|TRBV6-5|few|NA
CAIGQGNTIYF
TGTGCCATTGGCCAGGGTAACACCATATATTTT
>15|TRBJ1-4|TRBV2|NA|TRBD1
CASRSTGGIDEKLFF
TGTGCCAGCCGTTCAACAGGGGGAATAGATGAAAAACTGTTTTTT
>16|TRBJ2-3|TRBV18|NA|NA
CASSPSSGGVTDTQYF
TGTGCCAGCTCACCATCAAGCGGAGGGGTCACAGATACGCAGTATTTT
>16|TRBJ2-7|TRBV30|NA|TRBD2
CAWSGSLAGPSYEQYF
TGTGCCTGGAGTGGTTCCCTAGCGGGCCCCTCCTACGAGCAGTACTTC
>13|TRBJ2-7|TRBV27|NA|TRBD1
CASSSQGDHEQYF
TGTGCCAGCAGTTCTCAGGGGGATCACGAGCAGTACTTC
>14|TRBJ2-3|TRBV11-2|NA|NA
CASSSAPGTDTQYF
TGTGCCAGCAGCTCCGCCCCGGGCACAGATACGCAGTATTTT
>13|TRBJ1-2|TRBV9|NA|TRBD1
CASSGGQGYGYTF
TGTGCCAGCAGCGGGGGACAGGGGTATGGCTACACCTTC
>16|TRBJ2-3|TRBV6-1|NA|NA
CASSEALGSWADTQYF
TGTGCCAGCAGTGAAGCGCTGGGGTCCTGGGCAGATACGCAGTATTTT
>16|TRBJ2-6|TRBV2|NA|TRBD1
CASSPGQGTWANVLTF
TGTGCCAGCAGTCCAGGACAGGGAACCTGGGCCAACGTCCTGACTTTC
>13|TRBJ2-5|TRBV7-9|NA|NA
CASSLSGIQTQYF
TGTGCCAGCAGCTTATCAGGGATCCAGACCCAGTACTTC
>14|TRBJ2-2|TRBV11-2|NA|TRBD2
CASSLGAGMGELFF
TGTGCCAGCAGCTTAGGAGCGGGGATGGGGGAGCTGTTTTTT
>13|TRBJ1-1|TRBV30|NA|NA
CAWSAGGDTEAFF
TGTGCCTGGAGTGCGGGAGGAGACACTGAAGCTTTCTTT
>16|TRBJ1-5|TRBV27|NA|NA
CASSPGDGTSNQPQHF
TGTGCCAGCAGTCCAGGGGACGGAACTAGCAATCAGCCCCAGCATTTT
>17|TRBJ2-1|TRBV4-1|once|NA
CASSQDRGPFPYNEQFF
TGCGCCAGCAGCCAAGATCGCGGACCGTTTCCTTACAATGAGCAGTTCTTC
>16|TRBJ2-3|TRBV5-1|NA|TRBD2
CASSPIAGEPTDTQYF
TGCGCCAGCAGCCCGATAGCGGGAGAGCCCACAGATACGCAGTATTTT
>14|TRBJ1-2|TRBV6-5|once|NA
CASSYSTGEGGYTF
TGTGCCAGCAGTTACTCCACGGGGGAGGGTGGCTACACCTTC
>17|TRBJ2-7|TRBV9|NA|TRBD1
CASSVATGTEKSYEQYF
TGTGCCAGCAGCGTAGCTACCGGGACAGAGAAGTCCTACGAGCAGTACTTC
>13|TRBJ2-1|TRBV9|NA|NA
CASSVALYNEQFF
TGTGCCAGCAGCGTAGCGCTTTACAATGAGCAGTTCTTC
>13|TRBJ2-2|TRBV11-2|NA|NA
CASSFSRVGELFF
TGTGCCAGCAGCTTCAGCAGGGTTGGGGAGCTGTTTTTT
>16|TRBJ2-5|TRBV9|NA|NA
CASSVAGQGPQETQYF
TGTGCCAGCAGCGTGGCGGGGCAGGGGCCCCAAGAGACCCAGTACTTC
>16|TRBJ2-7|TRBV2|NA|NA
CASSGQMSTMGYEQYF
TGTGCCAGCAGTGGCCAAATGTCCACAATGGGCTACGAGCAGTACTTC